The 29 T cell receptor beta chains below come from one sample, sequenced in a study of cytomegalovirus exposure and HLA in healthy donors. The PCR contained 60 Vbeta and 13 Jbeta primers. Clones were read by immunoSEQ multiplex PCR, and TCRdb kept only the in-frame ones, dropping some. The table includes 85,000 to 90,000 clones, 67% detected once. The sequencing input was PBMCs. Every receptor here comes from a man aged 25-40 years in good health and CMV-seronegative.

The chain uses TRBV10-1 and TRBJ2-5, with 9 nucleotides matching TRBD2. The CDR3 totals 16 residues. CDR1 WNHNN and CDR2 SYGVQD come from the germline V gene (reference sequence). Unmatched junction bases numbered 8, after V lost 4 bases and J lost 2 bases. The DNA for the CDR3 is TGCGCCAGCAGTGGCCAATCGACTAGCGGACAAGAGACCCAGTACTTC. Its protein product is CASSGQSTSGQETQYF.

The sample holds a few counts of this clone. The chain joins TRBV4-3 to TRBJ2-3; TRBD2 matches at 11 bases. Per the germline V gene, CDR1 is LGHNA and CDR2 is YSLEER. Unmatched junction bases numbered 16, after V lost 2 bases and J lost 3 bases. This CDR3 has 20 amino acids. The CDR3: CASSQMRFQGLAGFTDTQYF. The CDR3 DNA sequence: TGCGCCAGCAGCCAAATGAGATTCCAAGGACTAGCGGGTTTTACAGATACGCAGTATTTT.

In nucleotides, the CDR3 is TGTGCCAGCAGCCAAGAACAACAGAGCTCCTATAATTCACCCCTCCACTTT. It translates to CASSQEQQSSYNSPLHF. The chain couples TRBV4-2 to TRBJ1-6; D unresolved. The germline V and J ends were trimmed by 0 bases and 0 bases, with 9 bases remaining between them. The CDR3 has 17 residues. The germline gives CDR1 LGHNA, CDR2 YNFKEQ.

The chain links TRBV4-1 to TRBJ2-7; TRBD2 might be the D (5 bases). Germline CDR1 MGHRA, CDR2 YSYEKL. The CDR3 sequence is 13 residues long. Trimming took 4 bases from V and 3 from J, leaving 10 bases between them. CDR3 in DNA: TGCGCCAGCAGCCGAGCGGAGTTCTACGAGCAGTACTTC. Protein: CASSRAEFYEQYF.

The chain links TRBV7-2 to TRBJ1-2, with D unresolved. Between the trimmed V and J ends, which lost 5 bases and 7 bases, there was a span of 8 bases. Germline CDR1 and CDR2: SGHTA and FQGNSA. CDR3 length equals 11 residues. CDR3 protein: CASSDPGGYTF. The CDR3 bases are TGTGCCAGCAGCGATCCAGGTGGCTACACCTTC.

The V and J genes are TRBV5-1 and TRBJ2-3; TRBD2 agrees at 7 bases. This CDR3 spans 15 amino acids. After removal of 6 bases from V and 1 base from J, the junction contained 8 bases not matched to a gene. In germline, CDR1 is SGHRS, CDR2 YFSETQ. The CDR3: CASNAGVSGTDTQYF. Here the CDR3 DNA reads TGCGCCAGCAATGCGGGAGTCTCTGGCACAGATACGCAGTATTTT.

This sequence joins TRBV28 and TRBJ2-6; D not resolved. Germline V gene lookup returns CDR1 MDHEN and CDR2 SYDVKM. V was cut by 7 bases and J by 4 bases, with 14 bases left in between. This CDR3 has 15 amino acids. CDR3 coding DNA: TGTGCCAGCACCCCCTCTTCAAGCGGGGCCAACGTCCTGACTTTC. Translation: CASTPSSSGANVLTF.

The chain is built from TRBV25-1 and TRBJ1-2, with D unresolved. The CDR3 is 13 amino acids. Germline CDR1 MGHDK, CDR2 SYGVNS. Trimming removed 4 bases at V and 2 bases at J, with 8 bases between. CDR3 amino acids: CASSAGTNYGYTF. CDR3 nucleotides: TGTGCCAGCAGTGCGGGAACAAACTATGGCTACACCTTC.

The chain recombines TRBV5-6 with TRBJ1-4; D remains ambiguous. There are 15 residues in the CDR3. CDR1 is SGHDT, CDR2 YYEEEE, per germline. V dropped 0 bases and J dropped 0 bases, with 6 bases sitting between them. CDR3 nucleotides: TGTGCCAGCAGCTTGGCACAGACAACTAATGAAAAACTGTTTTTT. It specifies CASSLAQTTNEKLFF.

The chain couples TRBV4-1 to TRBJ2-7; 11 bases are a match to TRBD1. The CDR3 length is 15 residues. Looked up from germline, CDR1 is MGHRA and CDR2 is YSYEKL. V shed 4 bases and J 3 bases; nucleotides not matched to a gene: 5. This CDR3 is CASSPVGQGVYEQYF. CDR3 sequence (DNA): TGCGCCAGCAGCCCCGTGGGACAGGGGGTCTACGAGCAGTACTTC.

V usage is TRBV6-1 and J usage is TRBJ2-7, with D maybe TRBD1 (5 bases). The CDR3 length is 14 residues. CDR1 and CDR2 from the germline V gene are MNHNS and SASEGT. With 6 bases removed from V and 2 bases from J, the gap between germline ends came to 14 bases. This CDR3 reads CASSGSPGTYEQYF. The CDR3 DNA is TGTGCCAGCAGCGGGTCTCCAGGGACCTACGAGCAGTACTTC.

This sequence joins TRBV7-9 and TRBJ2-6, with D possibly TRBD2 on 5 matching bases. Germline assignment: CDR1 SEHNR and CDR2 FQNEAQ (reference sequence). Trimming pared 8 bases from V and 4 bases from J, leaving 12 bases between. This CDR3 spans 14 amino acids. The CDR3 bases are TGTGCCAGCTCGATAGCGTCCGGGGCCAACGTCCTGACTTTC. It is translated as CASSIASGANVLTF.

V gene TRBV19 combines with J gene TRBJ1-1; D is unresolved. Germline-derived CDR1 and CDR2 are LNHDA and SQIVND (reference sequence). Deletions cut 0 bases from V and 5 bases from J, with 13 bases between. The CDR3 extends over 15 amino acids. CDR3 residues: CASSIDLSTRTEAFF. The CDR3, as DNA: TGTGCCAGTAGTATAGATCTATCCACGAGGACTGAAGCTTTCTTT.

The CDR3 protein is CASSVGQAPSGNTIYF. Written as DNA, the CDR3 is TGCGCCAGCAGTGTTGGACAGGCACCCTCTGGAAACACCATATATTTT. The chain uses TRBV5-1 and TRBJ1-3; 7 nucleotides line up with TRBD1. The V segment lost 5 bases and the J segment 0 bases; nucleotides outside the gene matches: 8. This CDR3 region has 16 residues. Germline V CDR1 and CDR2: SGHRS, YFSETQ.

This clone turned up a few times. The chain employs TRBV10-3 and TRBJ1-4, with 9 bases that match TRBD1. The V gene's germline CDR1 is ENHRY and CDR2 SYGVKD. V trimming: 3 bases; J trimming: 14 bases; junction bases outside the gene matches: 4. The CDR3 sequence is 12 residues long. CDR3 DNA: TGTGCCATCAGTGAAGGGACAGGGAACCTGTTTTTT. It is translated as CAISEGTGNLFF.

This chain uses TRBV29-1 with TRBJ2-3; 9 bases align to TRBD1. With 7 bases clipped from V and 6 bases from J, the junction kept 8 bases outside the gene matches. The CDR3 extends over 13 amino acids. Germline CDR1 reads SQVTM; CDR2 reads ANQGSEA. This CDR3 is CSAVDRGSDTQYF. The CDR3 DNA reads TGCAGCGCTGTGGACAGGGGTTCGGATACGCAGTATTTT.

This chain connects TRBV4-1 to TRBJ2-2; TRBD2 matches 7 bases. The germline CDR1 and CDR2 sequences are MGHRA and YSYEKL. With 3 bases clipped from V and 3 bases from J, the junction kept 1 base outside the gene matches. The length of the CDR3 is 14 residues. The CDR3 DNA sequence: TGCGCCAGCAGCCAGCGGGGGTACACCGGGGAGCTGTTTTTT. Translated, it gives CASSQRGYTGELFF.

The chain is built from TRBV6-4 and TRBJ2-2; 7 bases agree with TRBD1. The germline CDR1 and CDR2 sequences are MRHNA and SNTAGT. The CDR3 covers 14 residues. V shed 5 bases, J shed 0 bases, and the junction held 0 bases outside the gene matches. The CDR3 bases are TGTGCCAGCAGTACAGGGGCGAACACCGGGGAGCTGTTTTTT. It yields the protein CASSTGANTGELFF.

This clone was counted a few times. The V and J genes are TRBV30 and TRBJ1-1; no clear D gene. CDR1 is GTSNPN and CDR2 is SVGIG in the germline V gene (reference sequence). The CDR3 sequence is 14 residues long. V was pared by 3 bases and J by 0 bases, with 11 bases between. DNA of the CDR3: TGTGCCTGGAGCGGGAGCATCCTGAACACTGAAGCTTTCTTT. Its translation is CAWSGSILNTEAFF. Together with reference TRBV30 and TRBJ1-1, the CDR3 gives the full variable domain: SQTIHQWPATLVQPVGSPLSLECTVEGTSNPNLYWYRQAAGRGLQLLFYSVGIGQISSEVPQNLSASRPQDRQFILSSKKLLLSDSGFYLCAWSGSILNTEAFFGQGTRLTVV.

This clone has just a few counts. This chain connects TRBV4-1 to TRBJ2-7; 7 bases are a match to TRBD2. Germline assignment: CDR1 MGHRA and CDR2 YSYEKL. J lost 0 bases, V lost 1 base, and 9 bases had no gene match. This CDR3 spans 17 amino acids. The CDR3 region is CASSQASSPGGSYEQYF. The DNA of the CDR3 is TGCGCCAGCAGCCAAGCCTCTTCCCCGGGGGGCTCCTACGAGCAGTACTTC.

The chain combines TRBV12-5 with TRBJ1-5, with 7 bases lining up with TRBD1. Germline V gene lookup returns CDR1 LGHNT and CDR2 FRNRAP. CDR3 length: 15 residues. V trimming: 5 bases; J trimming: 4 bases; junction bases outside the gene matches: 8. This CDR3 is CASGTTTGWNQPQHF. CDR3 in DNA: TGTGCTAGTGGTACCACGACAGGGTGGAATCAGCCCCAGCATTTT.

This chain connects TRBV6-6 to TRBJ1-1, with TRBD1 as a possible D gene (5 bases). Germline values: CDR1 MNHNY, CDR2 SVGAGI (reference sequence). V was cut by 0 bases and J by 6 bases, with 14 bases left in between. The CDR3 contains 15 residues. The CDR3 DNA reads TGTGCCAGCAGTTACTCGAGTCAGGGCTTCTCTGAAGCTTTCTTT. Its protein product is CASSYSSQGFSEAFF.

The chain combines TRBV28 with TRBJ1-1; 9 nucleotides line up with TRBD1. Trimming took 10 bases from V and 1 from J; bases not matched to a gene: 4. The CDR3 is made up of 13 amino acids. Germline loops: CDR1 MDHEN, CDR2 SYDVKM. The CDR3 sequence: CATRDRANTEAFF. Written as DNA, the CDR3 is TGTGCCACCCGGGACAGGGCGAACACTGAAGCTTTCTTT. The full variable domain, rest sourced from reference TRBV28 and TRBJ1-1, is DVKVTQSSRYLVKRTGEKVFLECVQDMDHENMFWYRQDPGLGLRLIYFSYDVKMKEKGDIPEGYSVSREKKERFSLILESASTNQTSMYLCATRDRANTEAFFGQGTRLTVV.

The CDR3 DNA sequence: TGTGCCAGCAGCCAAAGGTTGTACGGGACCGGGGAGCTGTTTTTT. Protein: CASSQRLYGTGELFF. This rearrangement joins TRBV6-5 to TRBJ2-2, with D unclear. Germline CDR1 MNHEY, CDR2 SVGAGI. The CDR3 totals 15 residues. V dropped 6 bases and J dropped 5 bases, with 16 bases sitting between them.

This chain links TRBV7-2 with TRBJ1-1; TRBD1 matches at 9 bases. The V and J ends lost 4 bases and 5 bases, in that order; junction bases with no gene match: 8. The CDR3 length is 15 residues. The V gene's germline CDR1 is SGHTA and CDR2 FQGNSA. The CDR3 region is CASSSSRDRVTEAFF. CDR3 sequence (DNA): TGTGCCAGCAGCTCCAGCCGGGACAGGGTGACTGAAGCTTTCTTT. The full variable domain, its missing parts supplied by reference TRBV7-2 and TRBJ1-1, is GAGVSQSPSNKVTEKGKDVELRCDPISGHTALYWYRQSLGQGLEFLIYFQGNSAPDKSGLPSDRFSAERTGGSVSTLTIQRTQQEDSAVYLCASSSSRDRVTEAFFGQGTRLTVV.

This clone was counted a few times. This chain uses TRBV28 with TRBJ1-1; D not resolved. Between the trimmed V and J ends, which lost 5 bases and 5 bases, there was a span of 18 bases. The CDR3 totals 15 residues. Germline CDR1 reads MDHEN; CDR2 reads SYDVKM. CDR3 region: CASSIYSKPGTEAFF. Written as DNA, the CDR3 is TGTGCCAGCAGTATATATAGTAAGCCGGGGACTGAAGCTTTCTTT.

This clone was detected a few times. The chain is built from TRBV6-5 and TRBJ1-1, with a possible D match to TRBD1 (6 bases). The CDR3 runs 12 residues. Germline V lookup: CDR1 MNHEY, CDR2 SVGAGI. The V gene lost 5 bases and the J gene lost 5 bases, with 9 bases spanning the gap. The CDR3 DNA follows: TGTGCCAGCAGTAGCCAGGGGACTGAAGCTTTCTTT. It translates to CASSSQGTEAFF.

The chain combines TRBV4-1 with TRBJ1-5; the D gene is possibly TRBD1 (6 bases). The CDR3 is 16 amino acids. The ends were cut back, 4 bases at V and 4 bases at J, with 17 bases in the middle. Germline V gene data show CDR1 as MGHRA and CDR2 as YSYEKL. This CDR3 reads CASSRETGGGNQPQHF. As DNA, the CDR3 is TGCGCCAGCAGCCGGGAGACAGGCGGCGGGAATCAGCCCCAGCATTTT.

This clone was seen just once. The junction shows a germline mismatch at one end, possibly a read error. V and J are TRBV4-1 and TRBJ2-7; 12 bases fit TRBD1. Per germline, CDR1 MGHRA and CDR2 YSYEKL. The CDR3 loop spans 16 amino acids. This CDR3 reads CASSPTAPGTGGTPNF. DNA for the CDR3: TGCGCCAGCAGCCCCACTGCCCCCGGGACAGGGGGCACTCCCAACTTC.